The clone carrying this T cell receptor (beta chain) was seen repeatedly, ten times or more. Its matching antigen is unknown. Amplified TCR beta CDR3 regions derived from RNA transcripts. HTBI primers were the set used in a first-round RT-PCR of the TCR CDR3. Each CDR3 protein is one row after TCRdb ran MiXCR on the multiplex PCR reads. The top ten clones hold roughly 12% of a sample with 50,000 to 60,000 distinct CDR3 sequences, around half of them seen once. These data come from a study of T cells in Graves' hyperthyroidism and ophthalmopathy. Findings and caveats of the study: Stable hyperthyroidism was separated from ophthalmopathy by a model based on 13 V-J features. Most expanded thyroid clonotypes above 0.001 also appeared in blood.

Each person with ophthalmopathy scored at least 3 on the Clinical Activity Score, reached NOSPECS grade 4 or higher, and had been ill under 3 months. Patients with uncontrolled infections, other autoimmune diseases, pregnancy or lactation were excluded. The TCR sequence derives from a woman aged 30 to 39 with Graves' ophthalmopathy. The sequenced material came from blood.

The CDR3 spells CASSYTYLLNTEAFF. The CDR3 DNA sequence: TGTGCCAGCAGTTACACGTATCTGCTGAACACTGAAGCTTTCTTT. The V and J genes are TRBV6-5 and TRBJ1-1, with no clear D. The CDR3 length is 15 residues. V was shortened by 2 bases and J by 0 bases, with 10 bases between the two germline ends. Germline-derived CDR1 and CDR2 are MNHEY and SVGAGI.